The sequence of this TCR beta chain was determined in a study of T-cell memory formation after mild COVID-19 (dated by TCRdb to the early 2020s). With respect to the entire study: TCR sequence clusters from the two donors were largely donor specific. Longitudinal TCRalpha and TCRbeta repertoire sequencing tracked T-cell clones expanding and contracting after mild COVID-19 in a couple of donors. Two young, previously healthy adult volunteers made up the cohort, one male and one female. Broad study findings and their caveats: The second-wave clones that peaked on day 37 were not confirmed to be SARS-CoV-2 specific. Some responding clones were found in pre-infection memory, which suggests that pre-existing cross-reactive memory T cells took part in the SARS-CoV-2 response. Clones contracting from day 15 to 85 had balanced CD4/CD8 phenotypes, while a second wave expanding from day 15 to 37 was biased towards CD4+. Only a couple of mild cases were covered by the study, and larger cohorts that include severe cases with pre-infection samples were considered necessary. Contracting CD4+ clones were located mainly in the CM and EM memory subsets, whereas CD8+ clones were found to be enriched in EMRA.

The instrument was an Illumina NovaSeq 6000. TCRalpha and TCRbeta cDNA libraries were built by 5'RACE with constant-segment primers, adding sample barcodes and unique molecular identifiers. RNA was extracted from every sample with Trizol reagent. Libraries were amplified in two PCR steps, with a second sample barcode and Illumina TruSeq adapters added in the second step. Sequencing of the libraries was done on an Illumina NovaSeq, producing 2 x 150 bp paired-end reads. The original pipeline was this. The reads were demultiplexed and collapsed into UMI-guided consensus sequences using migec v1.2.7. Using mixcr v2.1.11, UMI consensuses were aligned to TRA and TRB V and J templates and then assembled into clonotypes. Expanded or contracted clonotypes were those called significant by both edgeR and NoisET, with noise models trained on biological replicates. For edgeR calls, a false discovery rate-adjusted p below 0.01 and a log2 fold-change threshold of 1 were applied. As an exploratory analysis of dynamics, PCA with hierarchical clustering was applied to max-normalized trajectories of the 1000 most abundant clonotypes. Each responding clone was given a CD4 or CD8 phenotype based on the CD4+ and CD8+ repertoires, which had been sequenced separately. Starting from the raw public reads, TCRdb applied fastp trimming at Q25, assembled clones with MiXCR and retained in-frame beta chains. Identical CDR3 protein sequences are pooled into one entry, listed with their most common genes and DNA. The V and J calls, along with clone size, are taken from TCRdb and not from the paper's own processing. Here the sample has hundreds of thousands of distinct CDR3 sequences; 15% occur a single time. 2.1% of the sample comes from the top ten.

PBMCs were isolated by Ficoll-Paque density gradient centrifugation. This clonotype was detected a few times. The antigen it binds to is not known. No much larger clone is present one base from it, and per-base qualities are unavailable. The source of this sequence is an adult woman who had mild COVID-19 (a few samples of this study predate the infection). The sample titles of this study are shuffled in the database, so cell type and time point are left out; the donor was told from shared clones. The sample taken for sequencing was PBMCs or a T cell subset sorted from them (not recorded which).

The CDR3: CASSSGTSGTGYNEQFF. The base sequence is TGTGCCAGCAGTTCAGGGACTAGCGGGACTGGATACAATGAGCAGTTCTTC. The rearrangement joined TRBV12-3 or TRBV12-4 to TRBJ2-1; 13 bases in the junction line up with TRBD2. The germline V end is reduced by 4 bases and the J end by 4 bases; junction bases left unmatched: 7. Counted from cysteine to phenylalanine, this CDR3 has 17 amino acids. Of all the DNA, just the CDR3 is kept, 51 bases in frame from base 1.